These 27 T cell receptor beta chains originate from one sample sequenced in a study of CD8+ T cells in alopecia areata. The sequencing template was cDNA reverse transcribed from extracted RNA. Data came from immunoSEQ multiplex PCR; TCRdb stores just in-frame clones and leaves some out. Here the sample spans hundreds of thousands of clones, around three fifths being singletons. The specimen comprised CD4+ T cells sorted from blood, sampled at week 0. The source of these receptors is a human donor with alopecia areata.

For this clone: A read error may be the cause here, since a much bigger clone is one base away. Other DNA variants within this sample encode the same CDR3. The chain combines TRBV4-1 with TRBJ2-7; possibly TRBD1 or TRBD2 for D (5 bases each). CDR1 and CDR2 from the germline V gene are MGHRA and YSYEKL. V lost 4 bases and J 0 bases, leaving 13 bases between the germline ends. The CDR3 contains 15 residues. CDR3 nucleotides: TGCGCCAGCAGCCGGGACCGTACTTCCTCCTACGAGCAGTACTTC. Its protein is CASSRDRTSSYEQYF.

This clone was seen only a few times. The V gene is TRBV27, the J gene TRBJ1-2; D unresolved. Germline V lookup: CDR1 MNHEY, CDR2 SMNVEV (reference sequence). V dropped 7 bases and J dropped 4 bases, with 13 bases sitting between them. CDR3 length: 13 amino acids. CDR3 DNA sequence: TGTGCCAGCACCGAGAAGCTAGGCTATGGCTACACCTTC. Its translation is CASTEKLGYGYTF.

The chain has TRBV7-9 and TRBJ1-4; D call uncertain. The CDR3 sequence is 13 residues long. From germline, CDR1 is SEHNR and CDR2 FQNEAQ (reference sequence). The V end was cut by 0 bases, the J end by 8 bases, with 7 bases between. This CDR3 is CASSLALREKLFF. As DNA, the CDR3 is TGTGCCAGCAGCTTAGCGTTACGGGAAAAACTGTTTTTT.

The chain carries TRBV30 and TRBJ1-1; no reliable D call. V shed 4 bases and J shed 1 base, with 4 bases lying between them. This CDR3 region has 11 residues. The germline V gene encodes CDR1 GTSNPN and CDR2 SVGIG (reference sequence). The CDR3 here is CAWNENTEAFF. The CDR3 bases are TGTGCCTGGAACGAGAACACTGAAGCTTTCTTT.

Only a few counts were recorded for this clone. The chain joins TRBV9 to TRBJ2-3, with D uncertain. Germline CDR1 and CDR2: SGDLS and YYNGEE. Trimming left V 0 bases short and J 5 bases short, with 4 bases between. CDR3 length: 12 amino acids. This CDR3 reads CASSVGVDTQYF. The DNA for the CDR3 is TGTGCCAGCAGCGTAGGGGTAGATACGCAGTATTTT.

J is TRBJ2-1 and V is TRBV5-8; no firm D call. This CDR3 spans 13 amino acids. The V and J ends lost 0 bases and 10 bases respectively, with 11 bases between them. Germline V CDR1 and CDR2: SGHTS, YDEGEE. The CDR3 sequence: CASSLGNAREQFF. CDR3 in DNA: TGTGCCAGCAGCTTGGGGAACGCGCGCGAGCAGTTCTTC.

The chain recombines TRBV7-9 with TRBJ1-1; TRBD1 matches 8 bases. The V gene's germline CDR1 is SEHNR and CDR2 FQNEAQ (reference sequence). The CDR3 loop spans 16 amino acids. The V gene end was trimmed by 1 base and the J gene end by 1 base; junction bases not matched to a gene: 5. The CDR3: CASSLEEGQGNTEAFF. The CDR3 nucleotides read TGTGCCAGCAGCTTAGAAGAAGGACAGGGGAACACTGAAGCTTTCTTT.

The CDR3 loop is CASSTRQGAYEQYF. The CDR3 nucleotides read TGCGCCAGCAGCACAAGACAGGGCGCCTACGAGCAGTACTTC. This chain joins TRBV5-1 and TRBJ2-7; 7 bases are a match to TRBD1. CDR3 length: 14 residues. Per germline, CDR1 SGHRS and CDR2 YFSETQ. The J segment lost 2 bases and the V segment lost 4 bases, leaving 6 bases of the junction unmatched. The variable domain in full, completed from reference TRBV5-1 and TRBJ2-7, reads KAGVTQTPRYLIKTRGQQVTLSCSPISGHRSVSWYQQTPGQGLQFLFEYFSETQRNKGNFPGRFSGRQFSNSRSEMNVSTLELGDSALYLCASSTRQGAYEQYFGPGTRLTVT.

The chain joins TRBV6-5 to TRBJ1-2; TRBD1 might be the D (6 bases). With 7 bases removed from V and 5 bases from J, the gap between germline ends came to 20 bases. The germline V gene has CDR1 MNHEY and CDR2 SVGAGI. CDR3 size: 15 residues. CDR3 bases: TGTGCCAGCATCCGCTCCGGGACAACCCCTTATGGCTACACCTTC. It encodes CASIRSGTTPYGYTF.

The chain is built from TRBV7-2 and TRBJ1-6; TRBD1 aligns across 7 bases. J gave up 9 bases and V 2 bases, and 4 bases lay outside the gene matches. The germline V gene encodes CDR1 SGHTA and CDR2 FQGNSA. CDR3 length equals 14 residues. The CDR3 DNA is TGTGCCAGCAGCTTAAGACAGGGCAGTTCACCCCTCCACTTT. Translated: CASSLRQGSSPLHF.

This clone has only a few counts. J is TRBJ2-5 and V is TRBV5-6, with 9 bases identical to TRBD2. The CDR3 totals 17 residues. J was trimmed by 1 base and V by 0 bases; bases with no gene match: 7. Germline values: CDR1 SGHDT, CDR2 YYEEEE. CDR3 loop: CASSLGPPSGVQETQYF. CDR3 bases: TGTGCCAGCAGCTTGGGCCCCCCTAGCGGGGTCCAAGAGACCCAGTACTTC. Together with reference TRBV5-6 and TRBJ2-5, the CDR3 gives the full variable domain: DAGVTQSPTHLIKTRGQQVTLRCSPKSGHDTVSWYQQALGQGPQFIFQYYEEEERQRGNFPDRFSGHQFPNYSSELNVNALLLGDSALYLCASSLGPPSGVQETQYFGPGTRLLVL.

This chain joins TRBV11-1 and TRBJ2-7; TRBD2 is a possible D gene (5 bases). This CDR3 spans 14 amino acids. The V end lost 5 bases, the J end lost 6 bases, and 17 bases lay between the germline ends. In germline, CDR1 is SGHAT, CDR2 FQDESV (reference sequence). Written as DNA, the CDR3 is TGTGCCAGCAGCGATTCCCCCCAGAGGGTCGAGCAGTACTTC. Encoded protein: CASSDSPQRVEQYF. The entire variable domain, with the rest obtained from reference TRBV11-1 and TRBJ2-7, is as follows: EAEVAQSPRYKITEKSQAVAFWCDPISGHATLYWYRQILGQGPELLVQFQDESVVDDSQLPKDRFSAERLKGVDSTLKIQPAELGDSAMYLCASSDSPQRVEQYFGPGTRLTVT.

The chain links TRBV27 to TRBJ2-7; 13 positions match TRBD2. CDR3 length equals 17 residues. Germline values: CDR1 MNHEY, CDR2 SMNVEV (reference sequence). The V and J ends lost 5 bases and 8 bases, in that order; junction bases with no gene match: 15. The CDR3 is CASSPRLAGGLRGKQYF. In DNA, the CDR3 is TGTGCCAGCAGTCCTAGACTAGCGGGAGGTCTAAGAGGGAAGCAGTACTTC.

A few counts support this clone. The chain recombines TRBV18 with TRBJ2-7, with D unclear. CDR1 is KGHSH and CDR2 is LQKENI in the germline V gene. CDR3 size: 10 residues. V lost 5 bases and J lost 7, with 6 bases in between. CDR3 sequence: CASSDREQYF. CDR3 nucleotides: TGTGCCAGCTCAGACCGGGAGCAGTACTTC. Full variable domain (rest looked up from reference TRBV18 and TRBJ2-7): NAGVMQNPRHLVRRRGQEARLRCSPMKGHSHVYWYRQLPEEGLKFMVYLQKENIIDESGMPKERFSAEFPKEGPSILRIQQVVRGDSAAYFCASSDREQYFGPGTRLTVT.

CDR3 region: CASSLWGNANYGYTF. The CDR3 coding sequence is TGTGCCAGCAGTTTATGGGGGAACGCTAACTATGGCTACACCTTC. This chain uses TRBV27 with TRBJ1-2, with D maybe TRBD1 (5 bases). This CDR3 has 15 residues. Trimming pared 1 base from V and 0 bases from J, leaving 9 bases between. CDR1 and CDR2 (germline): MNHEY, SMNVEV (reference sequence).

The rearrangement links TRBV4-1 to TRBJ2-4; D is possibly TRBD2 (5 bases). V lost 1 base and J lost 2, with 15 bases in between. The CDR3 is 17 residues long. CDR1 is MGHRA and CDR2 is YSYEKL in the germline V gene. CDR3 protein: CASSQVAGEITKNIQYF. The CDR3, as DNA: TGCGCCAGCAGCCAAGTAGCTGGGGAGATAACCAAAAACATTCAGTACTTC.

The chain couples TRBV19 to TRBJ1-2; the match to TRBD1 covers 7 bases. Germline trimming cut 3 bases from V and 4 bases from J; bases unmatched to any gene: 8. Germline CDR1 reads LNHDA; CDR2 reads SQIVND (reference sequence). This CDR3 has 15 amino acids. The CDR3 here is CASSMRTGGGYGYTF. As DNA, the CDR3 is TGTGCCAGTAGTATGCGGACAGGTGGCGGCTATGGCTACACCTTC.

The rearrangement uses TRBV2 and TRBJ1-1; 7 bases align to TRBD1. The germline V gene has CDR1 SNHLY and CDR2 FYNNEI. V shed 6 bases and J 7 bases; nucleotides not matched to a gene: 5. This CDR3 contains 12 residues. CDR3 bases: TGTGCCAGCAGCGGGACAGCCGGTGAAGCTTTCTTT. Protein: CASSGTAGEAFF.

The gene calls are TRBV4-1 and TRBJ2-7, with 7 positions matching TRBD1. The CDR3 spans 16 residues. V lost 2 bases to trimming and J lost 4 bases; unmatched junction nucleotides: 11. Germline lookup yields CDR1 MGHRA and CDR2 YSYEKL. The CDR3 here is CASSQYTGTDLYEQYF. DNA for the CDR3: TGCGCCAGCAGCCAATATACGGGGACAGATCTTTACGAGCAGTACTTC.

This clone was seen only a few times. The genes are TRBV9 and TRBJ2-1; no definite D call. This CDR3 is built from 12 residues. CDR1 and CDR2 (germline): SGDLS, YYNGEE. The ends were cut back, 0 bases at V and 8 bases at J, with 6 bases in the middle. CDR3 loop: CASSVDVHEQFF. CDR3 sequence (DNA): TGTGCCAGCAGCGTAGATGTCCATGAGCAGTTCTTC.

The chain couples TRBV18 to TRBJ1-2; D not certain. V lost 1 base, J lost 8 bases, and 11 bases lay in between. Germline V gene lookup returns CDR1 KGHSH and CDR2 LQKENI. The CDR3 has 13 amino acids. The CDR3 DNA sequence: TGTGCCAGCTCACCACGAGAAAGGTTGGGCTACACCTTC. Its protein is CASSPRERLGYTF.

CDR3 in DNA: TGTGCCTGTTTAGAGGCTATAGAGACCCAGTACTTC. Its protein is CACLEAIETQYF. The chain couples TRBV27 to TRBJ2-5; D is undetermined. Trimming removed 11 bases from V and 4 bases from J, with 14 bases in between. Germline CDR1 and CDR2: MNHEY and SMNVEV (reference sequence). CDR3 length equals 12 residues.

On this clone itself: Distinct nucleotide sequences in the sample also encode this CDR3. This rearrangement joins TRBV29-1 to TRBJ1-1, with 10 bases matching TRBD1. Germline V lookup: CDR1 SQVTM, CDR2 ANQGSEA. CDR3 length: 14 amino acids. V was clipped by 4 bases and J by 5 bases; unmatched bases: 7. DNA of the CDR3: TGCAGCGTTGCCCGGACAGGGGGTCTAACTGAAGCTTTCTTT. Protein: CSVARTGGLTEAFF.

V is TRBV4-1 and J is TRBJ1-2; no firm D call. The CDR3 covers 12 residues. Trimming stripped 3 bases from V and 4 bases from J, with 6 bases between. Germline V CDR1 and CDR2: MGHRA, YSYEKL. CDR3 nucleotide sequence: TGCGCCAGCAGCCATGACACCTATGGCTACACCTTC. Protein product: CASSHDTYGYTF.

This rearrangement joins TRBV15 to TRBJ2-7; TRBD2 agrees at 7 bases. V was clipped by 1 base and J by 7 bases; unmatched bases: 10. CDR1 and CDR2 (germline): LNHNV, YYDKDF (reference sequence). This CDR3 spans 15 amino acids. The DNA of the CDR3 is TGTGCCACCAGCAGAGGAGGCGGGTCAGCGGGAGAGCAGTACTTC. It codes for CATSRGGGSAGEQYF.

This sequence joins TRBV6-5 and TRBJ1-1; D is ambiguous. V was trimmed by 4 bases and J by 1 base, leaving 13 bases between them. CDR1 is MNHEY, CDR2 SVGAGI, per germline. The CDR3 loop spans 15 amino acids. CDR3 residues: CASSSEGLGNTEAFF. CDR3 coding DNA: TGTGCCAGCAGTTCGGAAGGGCTCGGGAACACTGAAGCTTTCTTT.

The chain combines TRBV4-1 with TRBJ2-4; D call uncertain. V was pared by 5 bases and J by 5 bases, with 10 bases between. This CDR3 spans 13 amino acids. The V gene's germline CDR1 is MGHRA and CDR2 YSYEKL. DNA for the CDR3: TGCGCCAGCAGCAAAATCACGGAAAACATTCAGTACTTC. Residues: CASSKITENIQYF.